The source of this T cell receptor beta chain is a study of post-analysis software for immune sequencing data. The study, taken as a whole, reports: Normalized Chao1 diversity was significantly lower in multiple sclerosis patients than in controls. Four or five TRBV segments, including TRBV5-6, TRBV5-1 and TRBV20-1, were more frequent in patients than controls. When the samples were clustered directly with F measure, those that had been prepared in the same batch showed strong co-clustering.

Prepared TCR beta cDNA libraries contained unique molecular identifiers. Input of roughly 0.95 to 10 million T cells yielded roughly 530,000 cDNA molecules. Each CDR3 protein is one row after TCRdb ran MiXCR on the PCR reads. Among under 650,000 distinct CDR3 sequences, roughly 45% were seen once, and the ten largest hold roughly 1.8%. The CDR3 has 17 residues. V shed 1 base and J 0 bases; nucleotides not matched to a gene: 7. The germline gives CDR1 LGHNA, CDR2 YNFKEQ. Turning to this clonotype: Antigen unknown.

The clonotype was recovered from a girl aged 5-17 years with multiple sclerosis. Sequenced material: blood. V gene TRBV4-2 combines with J gene TRBJ1-2; 8 bases are a match to TRBD1. For the CDR3, the DNA is TGTGCCAGCAGCCAAGGGGCAGGGGGCACCACTAACTATGGCTACACCTTC. Translating it yields CASSQGAGGTTNYGYTF.